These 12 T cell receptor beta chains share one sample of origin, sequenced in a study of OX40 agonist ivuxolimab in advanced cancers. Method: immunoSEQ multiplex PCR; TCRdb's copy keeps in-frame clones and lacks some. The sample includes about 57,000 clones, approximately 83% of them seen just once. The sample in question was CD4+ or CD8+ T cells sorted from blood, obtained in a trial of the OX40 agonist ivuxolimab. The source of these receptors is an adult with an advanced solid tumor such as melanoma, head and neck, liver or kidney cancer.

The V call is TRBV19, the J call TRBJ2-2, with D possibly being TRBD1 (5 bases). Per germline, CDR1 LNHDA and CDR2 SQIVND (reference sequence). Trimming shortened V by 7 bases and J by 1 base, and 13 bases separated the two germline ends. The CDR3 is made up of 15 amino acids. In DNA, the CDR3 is TGTGCCAGTACTTATGCAGGGTGGAACACCGGGGAGCTGTTTTTT. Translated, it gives CASTYAGWNTGELFF.

CDR3 sequence (DNA): TGTGCCAGTAGTATCGCTTACAGCACAGATACGCAGTATTTT. Translating gives CASSIAYSTDTQYF. The V call is TRBV19, the J call TRBJ2-3; no reliable D call. CDR3 size: 14 residues. In germline, CDR1 is LNHDA, CDR2 SQIVND (reference sequence). The germline V and J ends were trimmed by 3 bases and 0 bases, with 7 bases remaining between them.

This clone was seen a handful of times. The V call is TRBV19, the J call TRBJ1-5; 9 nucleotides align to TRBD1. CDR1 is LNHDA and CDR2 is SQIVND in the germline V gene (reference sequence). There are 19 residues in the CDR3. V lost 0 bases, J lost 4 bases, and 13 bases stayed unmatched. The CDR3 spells CASSIDLSGTGSLNQPQHF. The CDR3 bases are TGTGCCAGTAGTATAGATCTATCGGGGACAGGGAGCCTTAATCAGCCCCAGCATTTT.

Here the CDR3 DNA reads TGTGCCAGCAGCTTAATCGAGGCTGAGCAGTTCTTC. It codes for CASSLIEAEQFF. This rearrangement joins TRBV11-3 to TRBJ2-1; D gene uncertain. The CDR3 spans 12 residues. Germline CDR1 is SGHNT and CDR2 is YENEEA. V was trimmed by 2 bases and J by 9 bases, leaving 8 bases between them.

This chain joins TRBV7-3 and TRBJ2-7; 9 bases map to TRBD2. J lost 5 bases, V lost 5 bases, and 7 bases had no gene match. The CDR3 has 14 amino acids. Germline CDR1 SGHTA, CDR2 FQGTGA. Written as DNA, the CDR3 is TGTGCCAGCAGCCCGATAGCGGGAGTGGACGAGCAGTACTTC. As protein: CASSPIAGVDEQYF.

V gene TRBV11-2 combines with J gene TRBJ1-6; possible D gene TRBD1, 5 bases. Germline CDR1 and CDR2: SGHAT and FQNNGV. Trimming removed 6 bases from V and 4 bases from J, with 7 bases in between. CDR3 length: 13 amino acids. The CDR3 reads CASSGTYNSPLHF. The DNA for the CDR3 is TGTGCCAGCAGTGGGACGTATAATTCACCCCTCCACTTT. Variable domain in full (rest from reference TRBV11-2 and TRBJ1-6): EAGVAQSPRYKIIEKRQSVAFWCNPISGHATLYWYQQILGQGPKLLIQFQNNGVVDDSQLPKDRFSAERLKGVDSTLKIQPAKLEDSAVYLCASSGTYNSPLHFGNGTRLTVT.

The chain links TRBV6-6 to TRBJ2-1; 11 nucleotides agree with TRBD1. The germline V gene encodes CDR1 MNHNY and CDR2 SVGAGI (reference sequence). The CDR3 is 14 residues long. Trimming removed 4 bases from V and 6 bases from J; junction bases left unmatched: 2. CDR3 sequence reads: CASSLGTGGNEQFF. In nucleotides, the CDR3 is TGTGCCAGCAGTTTAGGGACAGGGGGCAATGAGCAGTTCTTC.

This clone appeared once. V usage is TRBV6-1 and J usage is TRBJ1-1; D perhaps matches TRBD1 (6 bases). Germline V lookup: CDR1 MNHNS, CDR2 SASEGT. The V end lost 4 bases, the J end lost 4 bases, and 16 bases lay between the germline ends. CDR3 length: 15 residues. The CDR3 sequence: CASSGGRGKRTEAFF. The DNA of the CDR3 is TGTGCCAGCAGTGGGGGGAGGGGGAAGCGCACTGAAGCTTTCTTT.

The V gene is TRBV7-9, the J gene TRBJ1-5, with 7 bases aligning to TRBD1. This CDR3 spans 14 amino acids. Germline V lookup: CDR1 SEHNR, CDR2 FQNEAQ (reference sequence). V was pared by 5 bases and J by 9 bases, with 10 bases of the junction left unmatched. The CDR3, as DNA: TGTGCCAGCAGCCAATCTACAGGGGTTAGGCCCCAGCATTTT. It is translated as CASSQSTGVRPQHF.

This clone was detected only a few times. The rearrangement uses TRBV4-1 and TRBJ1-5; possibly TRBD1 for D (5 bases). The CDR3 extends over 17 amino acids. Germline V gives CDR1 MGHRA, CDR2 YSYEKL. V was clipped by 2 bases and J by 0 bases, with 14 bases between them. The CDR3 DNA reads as TGCGCCAGCAGCCAACCGACCGGGACGGATAGCAATCAGCCCCAGCATTTT. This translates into CASSQPTGTDSNQPQHF.

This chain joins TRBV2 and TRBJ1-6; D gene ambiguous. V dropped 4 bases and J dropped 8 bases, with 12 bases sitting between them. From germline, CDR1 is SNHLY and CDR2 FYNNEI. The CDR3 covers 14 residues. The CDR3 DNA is TGTGCCAGCAGTGTTGGGCAGAAAGATTCACCCCTCCACTTT. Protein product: CASSVGQKDSPLHF.

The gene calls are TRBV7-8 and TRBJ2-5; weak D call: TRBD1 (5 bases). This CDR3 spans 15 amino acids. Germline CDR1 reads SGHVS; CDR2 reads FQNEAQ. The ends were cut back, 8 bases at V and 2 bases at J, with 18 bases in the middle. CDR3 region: CASHRGRQIQETQYF. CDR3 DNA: TGTGCCAGCCATAGGGGCAGACAAATACAAGAGACCCAGTACTTC. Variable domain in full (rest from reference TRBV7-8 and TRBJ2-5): GAGVSQSPRYKVAKRGQDVALRCDPISGHVSLFWYQQALGQGPEFLTYFQNEAQLDKSGLPSDRFFAERPEGSVSTLKIQRTQQEDSAVYLCASHRGRQIQETQYFGPGTRLLVL.